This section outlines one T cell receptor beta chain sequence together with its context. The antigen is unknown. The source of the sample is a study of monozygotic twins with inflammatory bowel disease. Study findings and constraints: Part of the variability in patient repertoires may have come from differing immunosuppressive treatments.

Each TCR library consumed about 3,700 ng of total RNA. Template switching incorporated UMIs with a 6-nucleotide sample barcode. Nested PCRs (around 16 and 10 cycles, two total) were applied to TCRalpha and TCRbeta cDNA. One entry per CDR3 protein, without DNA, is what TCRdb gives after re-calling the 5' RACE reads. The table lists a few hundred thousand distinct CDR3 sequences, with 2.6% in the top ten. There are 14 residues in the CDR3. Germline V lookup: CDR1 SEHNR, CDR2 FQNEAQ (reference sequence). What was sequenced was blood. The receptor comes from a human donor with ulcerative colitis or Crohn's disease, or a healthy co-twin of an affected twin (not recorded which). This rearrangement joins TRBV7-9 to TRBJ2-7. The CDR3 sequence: CASRLAGEIYEQYF.